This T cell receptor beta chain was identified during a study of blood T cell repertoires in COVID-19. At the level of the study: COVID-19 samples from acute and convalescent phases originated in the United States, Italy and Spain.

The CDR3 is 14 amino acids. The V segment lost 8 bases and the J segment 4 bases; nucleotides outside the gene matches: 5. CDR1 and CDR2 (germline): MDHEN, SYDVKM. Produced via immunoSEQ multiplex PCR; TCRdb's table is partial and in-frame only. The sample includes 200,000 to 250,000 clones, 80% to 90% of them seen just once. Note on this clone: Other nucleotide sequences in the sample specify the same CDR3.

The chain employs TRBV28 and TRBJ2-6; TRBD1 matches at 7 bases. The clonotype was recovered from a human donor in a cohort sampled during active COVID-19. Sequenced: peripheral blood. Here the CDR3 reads CASRTGPGANVLTF. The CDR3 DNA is TGTGCCAGCCGGACAGGACCGGGGGCCAACGTCCTGACTTTC.